The 21 T cell receptor beta chains below all came from one sample that was sequenced in a study of post-analysis software for immune sequencing data (dated by TCRdb to the mid-2010s). General findings and caveats noted by the study authors: Patients showed significantly higher frequencies than controls for 4 or 5 TRBV segments, among them TRBV5-6, TRBV5-1 and TRBV20-1.

Receptors were amplified or captured by PCR. The run used an Illumina HiSeq 2500. Unique molecular identifiers were incorporated into TCR beta cDNA libraries to reduce PCR and sequencing biases. TCRdb cleaned the public reads at Q25 with fastp, built clones with MiXCR and kept in-frame beta chains. For every CDR3 protein sequence, its rows merge into one entry that carries the most common genes and DNA. The sample table lists around 440,000 distinct CDR3 sequences, under 55% of them with a count of one. The ten top clones hold 12% of the sample. What these receptors recognize is not known. The source material was blood. These receptors were obtained from a girl between 5 and 17 years old with multiple sclerosis.

The chain links TRBV5-1 to TRBJ2-5, with D hard to call. This CDR3 spans 16 amino acids. Germline CDR1 is SGHRS and CDR2 is YFSETQ. The V gene lost 0 bases and the J gene lost 4 bases, with 16 bases spanning the gap. In DNA, the CDR3 is TGCGCCAGCAGCTTGGATCTGACAACCAGTGTAGAGACCCAGTACTTC. It encodes CASSLDLTTSVETQYF.

As concerns this clonotype: At one end the junction does not follow the germline gene, possibly because of a read error. V usage is TRBV5-4 and J usage is TRBJ2-5, with 11 bases matching TRBD2. CDR1 SGHNT and CDR2 YYREEE come from the germline V gene (reference sequence). The CDR3 covers 14 residues. CDR3 nucleotides: TGTGCCAGCGGGACTAGCGGAAACCAAGAGGCCCAGTACTTC. Translating it yields CASGTSGNQEAQYF. The entire variable domain, with the rest obtained from reference TRBV5-4 and TRBJ2-5, is as follows: ETGVTQSPTHLIKTRGQQVTLRCSSQSGHNTVSWYQQALGQGPQFIFQYYREEENGRGNFPPRFSGLQFPNYSSELNVNALELDDSALYLCASGTSGNQEAQYFGPGTRLLVL.

This clonotype has just a few counts. DNA for the CDR3: TGTGCCAGCAGTCGGACAGGGTTCGAGCAGTACTTC. This encodes CASSRTGFEQYF. This chain joins TRBV12-3 or TRBV12-4 and TRBJ2-7; TRBD1 aligns across 8 bases. V lost 5 bases, J lost 6 bases, and 3 bases stayed unmatched. The CDR3 is made up of 12 amino acids.

In the case of this clonotype: The germline gene is not matched at one end of the junction; a read error may be the cause. This chain uses TRBV29-1 with TRBJ2-4; 8 positions agree with TRBD2. The CDR3 length is 16 residues. The V gene's germline CDR1 is SQVTM and CDR2 ANQGSEA. CDR3 region: CSIEMVAGWRGAEQYF. The CDR3 DNA is TGCAGCATTGAGATGGTAGCGGGATGGCGTGGGGCTGAGCAGTACTTC.

The gene calls are TRBV11-2 and TRBJ2-7, with 8 bases lining up with TRBD2. After removal of 0 bases from V and 3 bases from J, the junction contained 4 bases not matched to a gene. This CDR3 is 15 amino acids long. The germline V gene encodes CDR1 SGHAT and CDR2 FQNNGV. The CDR3 DNA is TGTGCCAGCAGCTTAGAGTTCGGGAGGGACTACGAGCAGTACTTC. It yields the protein CASSLEFGRDYEQYF. The variable domain in full, completed from reference TRBV11-2 and TRBJ2-7, reads EAGVAQSPRYKIIEKRQSVAFWCNPISGHATLYWYQQILGQGPKLLIQFQNNGVVDDSQLPKDRFSAERLKGVDSTLKIQPAKLEDSAVYLCASSLEFGRDYEQYFGPGTRLTVT.

This clonotype has a count of ten or more. The chain has TRBV29-1 and TRBJ2-5; 7 bases are shared with TRBD2. The CDR3 runs 12 residues. The germline V gene encodes CDR1 SQVTM and CDR2 ANQGSEA. In DNA form, the CDR3 reads TGCAGTGTCGGGACTATCGGGCAGACCCAGTACTTC. Its translation: CSVGTIGQTQYF.

V gene TRBV6-2 or TRBV6-3 combines with J gene TRBJ2-5; a weak D match, TRBD2 (6 bases). This CDR3 comprises 16 residues. In germline, CDR1 is MNHEY, CDR2 SVGEGT. The germline V and J ends were trimmed by 2 bases and 2 bases, with 15 bases remaining between them. The CDR3 loop reads CASSYGSGGLQETQYF. CDR3 nucleotides: TGTGCCAGCAGTTACGGAAGCGGAGGACTACAAGAGACCCAGTACTTC.

The rearrangement joins TRBV7-6 to TRBJ2-5; 9 bases agree with TRBD2. With V trimmed by 5 bases and J by 3 bases, 13 bases remained unmatched. Germline CDR1 SGHVS, CDR2 FNYEAQ. The length of the CDR3 is 17 residues. The CDR3, as DNA: TGTGCCAGCAGCCCTTCCCCCTCTAGCGGGAAAGAAGAGACCCAGTACTTC. Translated: CASSPSPSSGKEETQYF.

This clonotype was detected only a few times. The gene calls are TRBV29-1 and TRBJ2-7; D may be TRBD1 (6 bases). The CDR3 covers 15 residues. V lost 0 bases, J lost 0 bases, and 12 bases lay in between. The germline CDR1 and CDR2 sequences are SQVTM and ANQGSEA. CDR3 coding DNA: TGCAGCGTTGAAGATCCCACAGGGTCCTCCTACGAGCAGTACTTC. Amino acid sequence: CSVEDPTGSSYEQYF.

The genes are TRBV7-2 and TRBJ2-7, with D possibly TRBD1 on 6 matching bases. The CDR3 is 14 residues long. Germline V lookup: CDR1 SGHTA, CDR2 FQGNSA. V shed 5 bases and J shed 4 bases, with 15 bases lying between them. CDR3: CASSPSRGPYEQYF. The CDR3 nucleotides read TGTGCCAGCAGCCCCTCCAGGGGACCGTACGAGCAGTACTTC. The full variable domain, rest sourced from reference TRBV7-2 and TRBJ2-7, is GAGVSQSPSNKVTEKGKDVELRCDPISGHTALYWYRQSLGQGLEFLIYFQGNSAPDKSGLPSDRFSAERTGGSVSTLTIQRTQQEDSAVYLCASSPSRGPYEQYFGPGTRLTVT.

This sequence joins TRBV5-1 and TRBJ2-1; 10 bases match TRBD2. V trimming: 0 bases; J trimming: 9 bases; junction bases outside the gene matches: 6. The CDR3 runs 15 residues. Germline CDR1 SGHRS, CDR2 YFSETQ. DNA of the CDR3: TGCGCCAGCAGCTTGGTTGTAGCGGGAGGAAGTGAGCAGTTCTTC. It specifies CASSLVVAGGSEQFF.

The CDR3: CASSYRREGTDTQYF. The DNA for the CDR3 is TGTGCCAGCAGTTACCGTCGGGAGGGGACAGATACGCAGTATTTT. The chain carries TRBV6-5 and TRBJ2-3, with 8 bases lining up with TRBD2. The germline V gene encodes CDR1 MNHEY and CDR2 SVGAGI. The V segment lost 2 bases and the J segment 3 bases; nucleotides outside the gene matches: 4. The length of the CDR3 is 15 residues.

The V call is TRBV5-1, the J call TRBJ2-5; D gene ambiguous. This CDR3 comprises 12 residues. Trimming removed 4 bases from V and 5 bases from J, with 9 bases in between. In germline, CDR1 is SGHRS, CDR2 YFSETQ. This CDR3 reads CASSRKGETQYF. The CDR3 DNA sequence: TGCGCCAGCAGCCGCAAGGGCGAGACCCAGTACTTC.

V is TRBV29-1 and J is TRBJ1-4; D not resolved. The CDR3 has 12 amino acids. V lost 8 bases, J lost 7 bases, and 14 bases lay in between. Germline CDR1 SQVTM, CDR2 ANQGSEA. The CDR3 bases are TGCAGCATCCGCGTCCCGGGTGAAAAACTGTTTTTT. It is translated as CSIRVPGEKLFF. The entire variable domain, with the rest obtained from reference TRBV29-1 and TRBJ1-4, is as follows: SAVISQKPSRDICQRGTSLTIQCQVDSQVTMMFWYRQQPGQSLTLIATANQGSEATYESGFVIDKFPISRPNLTFSTLTVSNMSPEDSSIYLCSIRVPGEKLFFGSGTQLSVL.

This clonotype was detected only once. The gene calls are TRBV5-5 and TRBJ2-1, with D possibly TRBD1 on 6 matching bases. Trimming stripped 3 bases from V and 3 bases from J, with 7 bases between. CDR3 size: 13 residues. Germline V gene data show CDR1 as SGHKS and CDR2 as YYEKEE (reference sequence). The CDR3 here is CASSWTDYNEQFF. The DNA for the CDR3 is TGTGCCAGCAGCTGGACAGACTACAATGAGCAGTTCTTC.

The genes are TRBV3-1 and TRBJ1-4; no clear D. Deletions cut 1 base from V and 8 bases from J, with 14 bases between. The germline V gene encodes CDR1 LGHDT and CDR2 YNNKEL (reference sequence). The CDR3 has 15 amino acids. As DNA, the CDR3 is TGTGCCAGCAGCCAAGTCTTGGACCCCTTGGAAAAACTGTTTTTT. Protein: CASSQVLDPLEKLFF.

CDR3 nucleotide sequence: TGCAGTGCTACAAGGCTAGCAGGTTGGGGGGAGCAGTACTTC. Translated, it gives CSATRLAGWGEQYF. This chain uses TRBV20-1 with TRBJ2-5; D may be TRBD2 (6 bases). V lost 4 bases, J lost 11 bases, and 23 bases lay in between. Per the germline V gene, CDR1 is DFQATT and CDR2 is SNEGSKA (reference sequence). This CDR3 region has 14 residues.

This clonotype was counted a few times. The CDR3 coding sequence is TGTGCCAGCAGCTTAGATCGCCCGGGAGCCAAAAACATTCAGTACTTC. Protein: CASSLDRPGAKNIQYF. This chain uses TRBV11-2 with TRBJ2-4; D is unclear. The CDR3 extends over 16 amino acids. V shed 0 bases and J shed 0 bases, with 9 bases lying between them. Germline V gene lookup returns CDR1 SGHAT and CDR2 FQNNGV.

The chain has TRBV5-1 and TRBJ2-7; 10 bases are shared with TRBD1. CDR1 is SGHRS and CDR2 is YFSETQ in the germline V gene. The CDR3 totals 16 residues. Unmatched junction bases numbered 9, after V lost 4 bases and J lost 2 bases. This CDR3 is CASSVFPGQGTYEQYF. DNA for the CDR3: TGCGCCAGCAGCGTTTTTCCGGGACAGGGGACCTACGAGCAGTACTTC.

This clonotype was picked up a small number of times. The gene calls are TRBV6-2 or TRBV6-3 and TRBJ2-1, with D possibly TRBD2 on 6 matching bases. The germline V gene has CDR1 MNHEY and CDR2 SVGEGT. Deletions cut 5 bases from V and 3 bases from J, with 8 bases between. The length of the CDR3 is 13 residues. This CDR3 is CASSTDYYNEQFF. CDR3 DNA: TGTGCCAGCAGTACGGACTACTACAATGAGCAGTTCTTC.

In its sample, this clonotype was seen many times. V and J are TRBV5-1 and TRBJ2-6; D unclear. Trimming removed 1 base at V and 1 base at J, with 6 bases between. The CDR3 consists of 15 residues. Germline V gene sequence: CDR1 SGHRS, CDR2 YFSETQ. CDR3 protein: CASSLTVSGANVLTF. The CDR3, as DNA: TGCGCCAGCAGCTTGACAGTTTCTGGGGCCAACGTCCTGACTTTC.